The 18 T cell receptor beta chains presented below share a single source sample, sequenced in a study of early T cells in non-severe SARS-CoV-2 infection. TCRdb ran MiXCR on the 5' RACE reads and lists one entry per CDR3 protein. Seen here are over 45,000 distinct CDR3 sequences, around 6% observed once, and the top ten hold 4.5% to 5.5%. The sequenced sample was whole blood. All receptors come from an adult who was a healthcare worker with PCR-confirmed SARS-CoV-2 infection or an uninfected control (not recorded which).

In its sample, this clonotype was seen many times. The V and J genes are TRBV20-1 and TRBJ1-1, with 8 nucleotides matching TRBD1. The J segment lost 5 bases and the V segment lost 0 bases, leaving 8 bases of the junction unmatched. From germline, CDR1 is DFQATT and CDR2 SNEGSKA (reference sequence). This CDR3 spans 15 amino acids. The chain's CDR3 is CSARDFDRGGTEAFF. CDR3 DNA: TGCAGTGCTAGAGATTTCGACAGGGGAGGAACTGAAGCTTTCTTT.

This clonotype was counted ten times or more. J is TRBJ2-3 and V is TRBV20-1; D is perhaps TRBD1 (7 bases). The ends were cut back, 5 bases at V and 4 bases at J, with 10 bases in the middle. Germline V lookup: CDR1 DFQATT, CDR2 SNEGSKA (reference sequence). The CDR3 contains 12 residues. CDR3 sequence reads: CSARGTADTQYF. In DNA form, the CDR3 reads TGCAGTGCTCGCGGGACAGCAGATACGCAGTATTTT.

This clonotype was detected ten times or more. The chain has TRBV30 and TRBJ2-5, with D possibly being TRBD2 (6 bases). Germline-derived CDR1 and CDR2 are GTSNPN and SVGIG (reference sequence). The CDR3 spans 11 residues. Trimming took off 5 bases at V and 2 bases at J, with 6 bases between the two ends. CDR3 sequence (DNA): TGTGCCTGGGGACTACAAGAGACCCAGTACTTC. Its protein product is CAWGLQETQYF.

This clonotype has just a few counts. The chain recombines TRBV2 with TRBJ1-2; a possible D gene is TRBD1 (5 bases). In germline, CDR1 is SNHLY, CDR2 FYNNEI. Trimming took off 5 bases at V and 6 bases at J, with 22 bases between the two ends. This CDR3 spans 16 amino acids. CDR3 protein: CASSLTRDSLGDGYTF. The CDR3, as DNA: TGTGCCAGCAGTCTGACCCGGGACTCCCTCGGAGATGGCTACACCTTC.

There are many counts of this clonotype. The chain employs TRBV4-2 and TRBJ2-7; TRBD2 might be the D (6 bases). CDR1 and CDR2 (germline): LGHNA, YNFKEQ. This CDR3 comprises 13 residues. With 6 bases removed from V and 2 bases from J, the gap between germline ends came to 11 bases. The CDR3 spells CASSPGGAYEQYF. In DNA form, the CDR3 reads TGTGCCAGCAGTCCGGGCGGGGCCTACGAGCAGTACTTC.

The V and J genes are TRBV7-4 and TRBJ1-3; D gene uncertain. This CDR3 region has 14 residues. Trimming removed 7 bases at V and 0 bases at J, with 10 bases between. Germline assignment: CDR1 SGHVT and CDR2 SQSDAQ. The CDR3 nucleotides read TGTGCCAGCACCCATAGACGCTCTGGAAACACCATATATTTT. It codes for CASTHRRSGNTIYF.

This clonotype was recorded at least ten times. The chain employs TRBV20-1 and TRBJ1-1; D not resolved. The V gene lost 3 bases and the J gene lost 4 bases, with 6 bases spanning the gap. Germline V CDR1 and CDR2: DFQATT, SNEGSKA (reference sequence). The CDR3 extends over 11 amino acids. CDR3 bases: TGCAGTGCTAGGGCGGCCACTGAAGCTTTCTTT. This translates into CSARAATEAFF.

Many counts were recorded for this clonotype. V gene TRBV2 combines with J gene TRBJ1-5; D is possibly TRBD1 (6 bases). CDR1 is SNHLY, CDR2 FYNNEI, per germline. There are 14 residues in the CDR3. Trimming removed 6 bases from V and 2 bases from J, with 11 bases in between. This chain's CDR3 is CASRGGTRNQPQHF. CDR3 coding DNA: TGTGCCAGCAGGGGGGGGACACGCAATCAGCCCCAGCATTTT.

The J gene is TRBJ2-5, the V gene TRBV29-1; D gene uncertain. The germline CDR1 and CDR2 sequences are SQVTM and ANQGSEA. The CDR3 contains 13 residues. Trimming took off 2 bases at V and 5 bases at J, with 12 bases between the two ends. The CDR3 region has the DNA TGCAGCGTTGAATTAGCAGAGATGGAGACCCAGTACTTC. It specifies CSVELAEMETQYF. Supplemented by reference TRBV29-1 and TRBJ2-5, the full variable domain reads SAVISQKPSRDICQRGTSLTIQCQVDSQVTMMFWYRQQPGQSLTLIATANQGSEATYESGFVIDKFPISRPNLTFSTLTVSNMSPEDSSIYLCSVELAEMETQYFGPGTRLLVL.

This clonotype has ten or more counts. The V and J genes are TRBV18 and TRBJ1-2; 9 bases map to TRBD1. This CDR3 contains 17 residues. Germline V lookup: CDR1 KGHSH, CDR2 LQKENI. Germline trimming cut 0 bases from V and 3 bases from J; bases unmatched to any gene: 8. The CDR3 DNA sequence: TGTGCCAGCTCACCACCCAACAGGGGGCGGGAGCACTATGGCTACACCTTC. Residues: CASSPPNRGREHYGYTF. Using reference TRBV18 and TRBJ1-2 for the parts outside the CDR3, the full variable domain is NAGVMQNPRHLVRRRGQEARLRCSPMKGHSHVYWYRQLPEEGLKFMVYLQKENIIDESGMPKERFSAEFPKEGPSILRIQQVVRGDSAAYFCASSPPNRGREHYGYTFGSGTRLTVV.

The V gene is TRBV5-5, the J gene TRBJ2-3; D is unresolved. Germline CDR1 is SGHKS and CDR2 is YYEKEE (reference sequence). This CDR3 has 14 amino acids. Trimming left V 3 bases short and J 4 bases short, with 12 bases between. The CDR3 is CASSSSSMADTQYF. The CDR3 DNA follows: TGTGCCAGCAGCTCCTCAAGCATGGCAGATACGCAGTATTTT.

This clonotype showed up many times. The chain carries TRBV19 and TRBJ2-7, with TRBD2 matching 8 bases. The V and J ends lost 11 bases and 6 bases, in that order; junction bases with no gene match: 27. This CDR3 has 18 amino acids. Germline lookup yields CDR1 LNHDA and CDR2 SQIVND (reference sequence). The DNA of the CDR3 is TGTGCCCAGACATGTGAAGTAGCGGGGCCGGGGGATCGGAGCGAGCAGTACTTC. It encodes CAQTCEVAGPGDRSEQYF.

This clonotype was observed many times. The gene calls are TRBV7-8 and TRBJ2-3; D is uncertain. Germline V gives CDR1 SGHVS, CDR2 FQNEAQ. Trimming cost V 0 bases and J 0 bases, with 10 bases left between them. CDR3 length equals 16 residues. The CDR3 loop reads CASSLASLGSTDTQYF. The CDR3 DNA reads TGTGCCAGCAGCTTAGCAAGCCTCGGAAGCACAGATACGCAGTATTTT.

This clonotype was observed at least ten times. This chain links TRBV11-2 with TRBJ2-5, with 8 bases aligning to TRBD1. From germline, CDR1 is SGHAT and CDR2 FQNNGV. V was clipped by 10 bases and J by 0 bases; unmatched bases: 16. The CDR3 contains 17 residues. CDR3 region: CATSRTGGITYQETQYF. In nucleotides, the CDR3 is TGTGCCACCTCCCGTACAGGGGGGATAACGTACCAAGAGACCCAGTACTTC.

This CDR3 reads CASRPKGANRLYTQYF. CDR3 DNA sequence: TGTGCCAGCAGACCAAAAGGGGCGAACCGCCTCTATACGCAGTATTTT. The chain uses TRBV2 and TRBJ2-3, with D perhaps matching TRBD1 (5 bases). Trimming removed 6 bases from V and 7 bases from J, with 23 bases in between. The CDR3 runs 16 residues. The germline V gene encodes CDR1 SNHLY and CDR2 FYNNEI.

This clonotype occurred many times. This chain joins TRBV5-5 and TRBJ2-7; possibly TRBD2 for D (5 bases). Germline-derived CDR1 and CDR2 are SGHKS and YYEKEE (reference sequence). This CDR3 comprises 15 residues. Between the trimmed V and J ends, which lost 4 bases and 6 bases, there was a span of 20 bases. The CDR3 DNA reads as TGTGCCAGCAGCCAAACCAGACTTCAAGCGGCCGAGCAGTACTTC. Its protein product is CASSQTRLQAAEQYF.

This clonotype was observed at least ten times. The genes are TRBV5-1 and TRBJ2-7; no reliable D call. Germline values: CDR1 SGHRS, CDR2 YFSETQ. CDR3 length equals 13 residues. Trimming removed 4 bases at V and 0 bases at J, with 8 bases between. The CDR3 bases are TGCGCCAGCAGCCACGGACCCTCCTACGAGCAGTACTTC. As protein: CASSHGPSYEQYF.

This clonotype was counted ten times or more. Here the CDR3 DNA reads TGCAGTGCTTTGGAACCTAGCGGAAACTACGAGCAGTACTTC. Translating gives CSALEPSGNYEQYF. This chain connects TRBV20-1 to TRBJ2-7, with 7 nucleotides matching TRBD2. After removal of 5 bases from V and 3 bases from J, the junction contained 10 bases not matched to a gene. The CDR3 runs to 14 residues. Germline CDR1 reads DFQATT; CDR2 reads SNEGSKA (reference sequence).